The clone carrying this T cell receptor (beta chain) was counted at least ten times. What it binds is not known. This sample stems from a study of T cell repertoires in cytomegalovirus infection. Study summary: CMV epitopes that were recently identified and HLA-C-restricted were used alongside well-studied HLA-B-restricted ones. Signatures in public TCR beta sequences pointed to both CMV infection and matching HLA type.

From the reads, TCRdb called clonotypes with MiXCR, one entry per CDR3 protein. The sample holds roughly 920,000 distinct CDR3 sequences, 25% to 40% seen once. Regarding the study as a whole: The response measured ex vivo was dominated by TCR beta clonotypes (HLA-C-restricted and CMV-specific).

CDR3 size: 12 residues. Looked up from germline, CDR1 is SEHNR and CDR2 is FQNEAQ (reference sequence). The germline V and J ends were trimmed by 3 bases and 6 bases, with 8 bases remaining between them. The source is a human donor in good health (CMV status not recorded). Some clones in this sample may be carry-over from other donors' samples. The chain joins TRBV7-9 to TRBJ1-1; D gene ambiguous. Material: cultured CD8+ T cells from PBMCs, obtained from culture after CMV antigen stimulation. The CDR3 coding sequence is TGTGCCAGCAGCTTGGGCAGCCCTGAAGCTTTCTTT. Translated, it gives CASSLGSPEAFF.